Reported below is one TCR beta chain. What it recognizes is unknown. This record comes from a study of OX40 agonist ivuxolimab in advanced cancers. Study outcomes and limitations: Expanded clones were, on average, more numerous in CD8+ T cells than in CD4+.

Measured with immunoSEQ multiplex PCR; TCRdb has only the in-frame clones, and not every one. The repertoire holds 65,000 to 80,000 clones, with over 85% as singletons. From germline, CDR1 is PRHDT and CDR2 FYEKMQ (reference sequence). The junction had 18 bases not matched to a gene; V was cut back by 6 bases and J by 2 bases. The CDR3 runs 18 residues. This chain uses TRBV13 with TRBJ1-2, with TRBD1 matching over 7 bases. This receptor was obtained from an adult with an advanced solid tumor such as melanoma, head and neck, liver or kidney cancer. The specimen was CD4+ or CD8+ T cells sorted from blood, collected in a trial of the OX40 agonist ivuxolimab. Written as DNA, the CDR3 is TGTGCCAGCAGTTTATTCTCAGGGGGGTACGGTCTAAACTATGGCTACACCTTC. This codes for CASSLFSGGYGLNYGYTF.